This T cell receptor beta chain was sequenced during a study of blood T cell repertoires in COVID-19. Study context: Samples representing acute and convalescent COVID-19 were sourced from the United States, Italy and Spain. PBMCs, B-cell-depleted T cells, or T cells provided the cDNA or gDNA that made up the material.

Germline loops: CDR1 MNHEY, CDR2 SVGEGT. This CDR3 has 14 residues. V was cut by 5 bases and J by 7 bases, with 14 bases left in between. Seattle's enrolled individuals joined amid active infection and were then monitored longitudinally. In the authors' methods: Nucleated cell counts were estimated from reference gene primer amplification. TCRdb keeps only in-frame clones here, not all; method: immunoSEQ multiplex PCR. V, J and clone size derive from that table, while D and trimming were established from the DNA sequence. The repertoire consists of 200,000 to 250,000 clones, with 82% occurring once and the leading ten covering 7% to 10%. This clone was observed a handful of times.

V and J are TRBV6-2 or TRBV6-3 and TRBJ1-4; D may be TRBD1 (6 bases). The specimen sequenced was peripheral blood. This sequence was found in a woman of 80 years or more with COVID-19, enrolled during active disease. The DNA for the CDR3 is TGTGCCAGCAGTGACAGGCGAATGAGTGAAAAACTGTTTTTT. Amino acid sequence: CASSDRRMSEKLFF.